This T cell receptor (beta chain) was recorded in a study of OX40 agonist ivuxolimab in advanced cancers. Repertoires were generated with immunoSEQ multiplex PCR, while TCRdb's copy carries only in-frame clones and drops some. Of 85,000 to 90,000 clones in the sample, approximately 85% were seen once. Between the trimmed V and J ends, which lost 1 base and 0 bases, there was a span of 7 bases. The CDR3 loop spans 14 amino acids. The germline CDR1 and CDR2 sequences are KGHSH and LQKENI. Sample: CD4+ or CD8+ T cells sorted from blood, taken in a trial of the OX40 agonist ivuxolimab. The rearrangement uses TRBV18 and TRBJ2-7; D remains ambiguous. This sequence was found in an adult with an advanced solid tumor such as melanoma, head and neck, liver or kidney cancer. CDR3 coding DNA: TGTGCCAGCTCACCACTCCACGGCTCCTACGAGCAGTACTTC. Protein product: CASSPLHGSYEQYF.